This is a list of T cell receptor beta chains from one sample in a study of CD8+CD57+ T cells in acquired aplastic anemia. TCRdb reanalysed the reads using MiXCR and keeps one entry per CDR3 protein. Of about 160,000 distinct CDR3 sequences in the sample, 45% to 55% were seen once. What was sequenced was sorted CD4+, CD8+, or CD8+CD57+ T cells (not recorded which) from PBMCs. Source of these receptors: a human donor with aplastic anemia. Each CDR3 is given with its conserved first and last residue. D genes are given only for firm matches. Clone size is stated in some rows and not others, as once, few, many or a class when expanded.

v_call	clone_size	d_call	j_call	cdr3_aa	cdr3_nt
TRBV10-3	.	.	TRBJ2-7	CAISDLYEQYF	TGTGCCATCAGCGACCTCTACGAGCAGTACTTC
TRBV6-5	.	TRBD1	TRBJ1-1	CASSSGQGATEAFF	TGTGCCAGCAGTTCGGGACAGGGGGCGACTGAAGCTTTCTTT
TRBV4-1	.	.	TRBJ2-7	CASSQDRGTRAYEQYF	TGCGCCAGCAGCCAAGATCGTGGAACTAGGGCCTACGAGCAGTACTTC
TRBV2	many	TRBD1	TRBJ2-7	CASTADRGPDEQYF	TGTGCCAGCACCGCCGACAGGGGGCCCGACGAGCAGTACTTC
TRBV19	many	TRBD1	TRBJ1-5	CASSTVPGQGIRQPQHF	TGTGCCAGTAGCACGGTTCCGGGACAGGGAATTCGGCAGCCCCAGCATTTT
TRBV2	.	.	TRBJ2-7	CASSETTIRYEQYF	TGTGCCAGCAGTGAAACCACCATCCGCTACGAGCAGTACTTC
TRBV19	many	TRBD1	TRBJ1-5	CASTGGVRQPQHF	TGTGCCAGTACAGGGGGAGTAAGGCAGCCCCAGCATTTT
TRBV19	.	TRBD2	TRBJ2-7	CASKSSGRAFDEQYF	TGTGCCAGTAAGAGTAGCGGGAGGGCCTTCGACGAGCAGTACTTC
TRBV29-1	.	.	TRBJ1-2	CSVAHAKDVYTF	TGCAGCGTTGCCCATGCGAAGGATGTCTACACCTTC
TRBV19	many	TRBD1	TRBJ1-1	CASSTGWDTEAFF	TGTGCCAGCTCGACAGGGTGGGACACTGAAGCTTTCTTT
TRBV7-9	few	.	TRBJ1-5	CASSLGQQNQPQHF	TGTGCCAGCAGCTTAGGACAGCAGAATCAGCCCCAGCATTTT
TRBV2	many	.	TRBJ1-5	CASTRGREQPQHF	TGTGCCAGCACTCGCGGGAGAGAGCAGCCCCAGCATTTT
TRBV6-1	.	TRBD1	TRBJ1-5	CASNTGRQGLMPQHF	TGTGCCAGCAACACCGGCCGACAGGGCTTAATGCCCCAGCATTTT
TRBV10-3	few	TRBD1	TRBJ2-1	CAISESLQGAKDVNEQFF	TGTGCCATCAGTGAGTCGCTACAGGGGGCGAAGGATGTCAATGAGCAGTTCTTC
TRBV5-1	.	TRBD1	TRBJ1-6	CASDRDGDSPLHF	TGCGCCAGCGACAGGGATGGTGATTCACCCCTCCACTTT
TRBV9	many	TRBD2	TRBJ2-7	CASSPGSGRATYEQYF	TGTGCCAGCAGCCCGGGTAGCGGGAGGGCAACCTACGAGCAGTACTTC
TRBV20-1	.	TRBD1	TRBJ2-7	CSAGGTGGAREQYF	TGCAGTGCGGGGGGGACAGGGGGTGCTCGGGAGCAGTACTTC
TRBV2	.	.	TRBJ1-5	CASSDPPSGNQPQHF	TGTGCCAGCAGTGATCCCCCCAGCGGCAATCAGCCCCAGCATTTT
TRBV29-1	.	.	TRBJ1-1	CSVGDGGGTEAFF	TGCAGCGTGGGGGACGGAGGTGGTACTGAAGCTTTCTTT
TRBV6-1	many	TRBD1	TRBJ2-3	CASSKQGDTQYF	TGTGCCAGCAGTAAACAGGGGGATACGCAGTATTTT